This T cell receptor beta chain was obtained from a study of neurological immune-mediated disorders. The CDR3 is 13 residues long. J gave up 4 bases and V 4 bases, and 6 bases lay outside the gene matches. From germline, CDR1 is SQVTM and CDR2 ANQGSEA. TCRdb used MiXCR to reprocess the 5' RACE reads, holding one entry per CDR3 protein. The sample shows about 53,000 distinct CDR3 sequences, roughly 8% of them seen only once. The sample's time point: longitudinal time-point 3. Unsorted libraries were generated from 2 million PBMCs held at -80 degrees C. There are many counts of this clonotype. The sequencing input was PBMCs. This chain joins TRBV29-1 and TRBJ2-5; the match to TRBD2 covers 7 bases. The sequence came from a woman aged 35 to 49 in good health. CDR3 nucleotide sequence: TGCAGCGTTGTACTTTGGGAGGGAGAGACCCAGTACTTC. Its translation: CSVVLWEGETQYF.